This T cell receptor (beta chain) is drawn from a study of tumor-infiltrating lymphocytes in oesophageal squamous cell carcinoma (dated by TCRdb to the mid-2010s). This clonotype was observed a few times. Its antigen is currently not known. Per-nucleotide qualities are absent, and no much larger clonotype sits a single base away. Preparation of the library involved PCR. The reads were generated on an Illumina HiSeq 2000. TCRdb applied fastp at Q25 and MiXCR to the public reads, then kept only in-frame beta chains. Each entry is one CDR3 protein sequence, shown with its most common DNA and genes. The sample table records approximately 20,000 distinct CDR3 sequences; almost 40% of these occur just once. Under 8% of the sample goes to the ten largest clones. CDR1 DFQATT and CDR2 SNEGSKA are derived from the germline V gene (reference sequence). The germline V end is reduced by 3 bases and the J end by 0 bases; junction bases left unmatched: 8. CDR3 length: 17 amino acids, cysteine to phenylalanine. Only the CDR3 portion is preserved as DNA: 51 bases, with reading frame beginning at the first base.

This chain joins TRBV20-1 to TRBJ2-3, with 11 bases in between that match TRBD2. This sequence was found in a male donor with esophageal squamous cell carcinoma. Material: blood. The CDR3 region reads CSASDFLAGGSTDTQYF. The nucleotide sequence reads as follows: TGCAGTGCTAGTGATTTCCTAGCGGGAGGTAGCACAGATACGCAGTATTTT.